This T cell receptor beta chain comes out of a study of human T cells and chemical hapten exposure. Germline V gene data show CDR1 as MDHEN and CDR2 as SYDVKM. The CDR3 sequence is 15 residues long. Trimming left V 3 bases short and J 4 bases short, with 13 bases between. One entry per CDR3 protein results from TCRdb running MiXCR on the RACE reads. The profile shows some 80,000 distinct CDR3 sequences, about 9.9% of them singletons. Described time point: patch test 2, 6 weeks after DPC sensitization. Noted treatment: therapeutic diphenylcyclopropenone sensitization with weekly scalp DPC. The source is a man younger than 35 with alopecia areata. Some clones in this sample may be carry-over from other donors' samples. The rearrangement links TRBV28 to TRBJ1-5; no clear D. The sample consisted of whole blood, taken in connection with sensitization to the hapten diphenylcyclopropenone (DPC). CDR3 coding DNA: TGTGCCAGCAGTTTTGAGAGGAATCGAAATCAGCCCCAGCATTTT. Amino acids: CASSFERNRNQPQHF.